Each of the 14 T cell receptor beta chains below was sequenced from the same sample in a study of blood T cell repertoires in COVID-19 (TCRdb year 2020). The library was prepared using the immunoSEQ multiplex PCR assay. TCRdb mirrors the immuneACCESS table, restricted to in-frame sequences. Some clones are absent from its copies; in checked studies, under half trace to an unresolved V gene, and the reason for the others is unknown. In this sample the table shows under 250,000 clones, about four fifths of which occur a single time. Clones ranked in the top ten supply approximately 3.5% of the sample. Sequences were obtained from peripheral blood. These receptors came from a woman younger than 30 with acute or convalescent COVID-19.

V and J are TRBV5-5 and TRBJ1-1, with D maybe TRBD1 (6 bases). The germline V gene has CDR1 SGHKS and CDR2 YYEKEE (reference sequence). The ends were cut back, 4 bases at V and 0 bases at J, with 16 bases in the middle. This CDR3 is 16 amino acids long. Here the CDR3 reads CASSPYREGMNTEAFF. CDR3 in DNA: TGTGCCAGCAGCCCATACAGGGAGGGAATGAACACTGAAGCTTTCTTT.

The DNA of the CDR3 is TGTGCCAGCAGCGTAGGGGCACCACAGCACAATGAGCAGTTCTTC. Its translation is CASSVGAPQHNEQFF. This chain links TRBV9 with TRBJ2-1; D unresolved. V was trimmed by 0 bases and J by 5 bases, leaving 12 bases between them. This CDR3 comprises 15 residues. The germline V gene encodes CDR1 SGDLS and CDR2 YYNGEE.

CDR3 residues: CASSLRDRVGNQPQHF. Here the CDR3 DNA reads TGTGCCAGCAGTTTAAGGGACAGGGTGGGTAATCAGCCCCAGCATTTT. The chain recombines TRBV28 with TRBJ1-5; 9 nucleotides line up with TRBD1. This CDR3 comprises 16 residues. CDR1 and CDR2 (germline): MDHEN, SYDVKM. The J segment lost 4 bases and the V segment lost 2 bases, leaving 6 bases of the junction unmatched.

The rearrangement links TRBV25-1 to TRBJ2-2, with unresolved D. Trimming pared 7 bases from V and 1 base from J, leaving 4 bases between. CDR1 and CDR2 (germline): MGHDK, SYGVNS. The CDR3 length is 12 residues. The CDR3 region is CASTENTGELFF. The CDR3, as DNA: TGTGCCAGCACAGAGAACACCGGGGAGCTGTTTTTT.

The chain is built from TRBV6-5 and TRBJ1-1, with 9 bases lining up with TRBD1. The CDR3 is 13 residues long. Germline V lookup: CDR1 MNHEY, CDR2 SVGAGI. Unmatched junction bases numbered 9, after V lost 10 bases and J lost 6 bases. The CDR3 DNA reads as TGTGCCACAAAACAGGGGGCGCCCGCTGAAGCTTTCTTT. Translated: CATKQGAPAEAFF.

This clone was recorded only once. The chain recombines TRBV14 with TRBJ2-3; 8 bases fit TRBD1. J was trimmed by 1 base and V by 2 bases; bases with no gene match: 5. In germline, CDR1 is SGHDN, CDR2 FVKESK. The CDR3 runs 16 residues. CDR3 DNA: TGTGCCAGCAGCCAATGGACAGGGATCCGCACAGATACGCAGTATTTT. This sequence encodes CASSQWTGIRTDTQYF.

V and J are TRBV5-6 and TRBJ1-5, with D unclear. The V end was cut by 2 bases, the J end by 1 base, with 10 bases between. The germline CDR1 and CDR2 sequences are SGHDT and YYEEEE. CDR3 size: 15 residues. The CDR3 coding sequence is TGTGCCAGCAGCTTAACCGACGGGAGCAATCAGCCCCAGCATTTT. It translates to CASSLTDGSNQPQHF.

This chain links TRBV28 with TRBJ2-7; 9 nucleotides line up with TRBD1. CDR3 length: 16 amino acids. The junction had 6 bases not matched to a gene; V was cut back by 2 bases and J by 1 base. CDR1 is MDHEN and CDR2 is SYDVKM in the germline V gene. The CDR3 sequence is CASSLHGQGRSYEQYF. The CDR3 DNA reads TGTGCCAGCAGTTTACACGGACAGGGGCGATCCTACGAGCAGTACTTC.

This chain links TRBV15 with TRBJ1-1, with TRBD1 identical over 10 bases. Looked up from germline, CDR1 is LNHNV and CDR2 is YYDKDF (reference sequence). V was clipped by 1 base and J by 4 bases; unmatched bases: 9. CDR3 size: 17 residues. CDR3 loop: CATSRGRGQGSLTEAFF. The CDR3 coding sequence is TGTGCCACCAGCAGAGGACGGGGACAGGGGAGTCTCACTGAAGCTTTCTTT. Together with reference TRBV15 and TRBJ1-1, the CDR3 gives the full variable domain: DAMVIQNPRYQVTQFGKPVTLSCSQTLNHNVMYWYQQKSSQAPKLLFHYYDKDFNNEADTPDNFQSRRPNTSFCFLDIRSPGLGDTAMYLCATSRGRGQGSLTEAFFGQGTRLTVV.

This chain joins TRBV5-6 and TRBJ2-7; D is perhaps TRBD1 (6 bases). The ends were cut back, 1 base at V and 6 bases at J, with 11 bases in the middle. Germline CDR1 and CDR2: SGHDT and YYEEEE. The length of the CDR3 is 13 residues. CDR3 bases: TGTGCCAGCAGCTTGCTCAGGGGCAGCGAGCAGTACTTC. Its translation: CASSLLRGSEQYF.

J is TRBJ1-1 and V is TRBV28; maybe TRBD1 (6 bases). The CDR3 runs 13 residues. Trimming pared 5 bases from V and 3 bases from J, leaving 10 bases between. Looked up from germline, CDR1 is MDHEN and CDR2 is SYDVKM. CDR3 in DNA: TGTGCCAGCAGTGGGCACAGGGACACTGAAGCTTTCTTT. Translating gives CASSGHRDTEAFF.

This rearrangement joins TRBV18 to TRBJ1-2; TRBD1 matches at 10 bases. Germline CDR1 KGHSH, CDR2 LQKENI. Trimming cost V 3 bases and J 4 bases; bases outside gene matches: 2. This CDR3 comprises 14 residues. CDR3 bases: TGTGCCAGCTCACCGGGACAGGGGATCTATGGCTACACCTTC. This gives the protein CASSPGQGIYGYTF.

This clone came up once. This rearrangement joins TRBV7-8 to TRBJ1-5, with 10 bases lining up with TRBD1. Germline V gene sequence: CDR1 SGHVS, CDR2 FQNEAQ. The junction had 15 bases not matched to a gene; V was cut back by 5 bases and J by 5 bases. The CDR3 is made up of 18 amino acids. CDR3 protein: CASSQRRAGQGTDQPQHF. CDR3 in DNA: TGTGCCAGCAGCCAGCGAAGGGCGGGACAGGGGACAGATCAGCCCCAGCATTTT.

The CDR3 loop reads CASSFLPGFGGLDGYTF. CDR3 nucleotide sequence: TGTGCCAGCAGCTTCCTCCCCGGGTTCGGGGGACTCGATGGCTACACCTTC. J is TRBJ1-2 and V is TRBV27; D is possibly TRBD1 (5 bases). The CDR3 spans 17 residues. CDR1 is MNHEY and CDR2 is SMNVEV in the germline V gene (reference sequence). Trimming took off 6 bases at V and 6 bases at J, with 26 bases between the two ends.